The 28 T cell receptor beta chains below all came from one sample that was sequenced in a study of spatial heterogeneity in lung cancer. Regarding time point: sample taken at primary tumor resection. Unsorted tumor, nontumor lung tissue or cryopreserved PBMC supplied the whole RNA. Via MiXCR, TCRdb re-called the 5' RACE reads, giving one row per CDR3 protein. This sample carries over 9,500 distinct CDR3 sequences, about a sixth of them seen once, and the ten largest clones take roughly half. This sample comprised PBMCs, obtained at surgery. The receptors were gathered from a male donor with early-stage non-small cell lung cancer.

The chain carries TRBV2 and TRBJ2-5; D is perhaps TRBD1 or TRBD2 (5 bases each). This CDR3 has 14 residues. V was shortened by 4 bases and J by 7 bases, with 16 bases between the two germline ends. In germline, CDR1 is SNHLY, CDR2 FYNNEI. CDR3 DNA: TGTGCCAGCAGTGCTGGGACGGCGCGTGGGACCCAGTACTTC. This codes for CASSAGTARGTQYF.

V usage is TRBV20-1 and J usage is TRBJ2-3, with 10 bases matching TRBD1. CDR3 length equals 15 residues. Per germline, CDR1 DFQATT and CDR2 SNEGSKA (reference sequence). With 6 bases clipped from V and 2 bases from J, the junction kept 8 bases outside the gene matches. The CDR3 loop is CSATGTGDPTDTQYF. The CDR3 DNA sequence: TGCAGTGCAACCGGGACAGGGGACCCCACAGATACGCAGTATTTT.

This clonotype was found a few times. This chain joins TRBV20-1 and TRBJ2-3; D is perhaps TRBD1 (6 bases). Germline lookup yields CDR1 DFQATT and CDR2 SNEGSKA (reference sequence). V shed 5 bases and J shed 4 bases, with 16 bases lying between them. The CDR3 spans 14 residues. The CDR3 is CSAGGRDTADTQYF. CDR3 DNA: TGCAGTGCTGGAGGACGGGACACCGCAGATACGCAGTATTTT.

This clonotype came up many times. V gene TRBV27 combines with J gene TRBJ1-1, with D possibly TRBD1 on 6 matching bases. This CDR3 has 14 amino acids. Deletions cut 4 bases from V and 5 bases from J, with 14 bases between. Germline CDR1 is MNHEY and CDR2 is SMNVEV (reference sequence). The CDR3 is CASSSGGRLTEAFF. The DNA of the CDR3 is TGTGCCAGCAGTTCGGGGGGCCGGCTGACTGAAGCTTTCTTT.

The J gene is TRBJ1-6, the V gene TRBV5-4, with D tentatively TRBD1 (5 bases). The germline V and J ends were trimmed by 6 bases and 7 bases, with 14 bases remaining between them. Germline loops: CDR1 SGHNT, CDR2 YYREEE (reference sequence). This CDR3 is built from 14 residues. The CDR3 reads CASTFLGGNSPLHF. CDR3 in DNA: TGTGCCAGCACCTTCCTGGGGGGAAATTCACCCCTCCACTTT.

Ten or more counts support this clonotype. The chain couples TRBV20-1 to TRBJ2-5, with D maybe TRBD2 (6 bases). Germline CDR1 reads DFQATT; CDR2 reads SNEGSKA (reference sequence). The CDR3 is 13 amino acids. V was clipped by 5 bases and J by 5 bases, with 15 bases between them. Here the CDR3 reads CSASQGGTETQYF. The CDR3 DNA reads as TGCAGTGCTTCCCAAGGAGGGACGGAGACCCAGTACTTC.

J is TRBJ1-4 and V is TRBV28; D call uncertain. Germline CDR1 reads MDHEN; CDR2 reads SYDVKM. Trimming shortened V by 6 bases and J by 8 bases, and 10 bases separated the two germline ends. The CDR3 length is 12 residues. The CDR3 nucleotides are TGTGCCAGCAGCGTGTTAGGCGAAAAACTGTTTTTT. Translating it yields CASSVLGEKLFF.

This clonotype was seen a handful of times. The rearrangement joins TRBV6-2 or TRBV6-3 to TRBJ1-5; D might be TRBD1 (5 bases). CDR1 and CDR2 (germline): MNHEY, SVGEGT. The V end was cut by 7 bases, the J end by 7 bases, with 14 bases between. The CDR3 covers 13 residues. This CDR3 is CASTPGTGQPQHF. The DNA of the CDR3 is TGTGCCAGCACCCCAGGGACGGGCCAGCCCCAGCATTTT.

V is TRBV10-3 and J is TRBJ1-5; maybe TRBD1 (6 bases). Germline-derived CDR1 and CDR2 are ENHRY and SYGVKD. The V end was cut by 4 bases, the J end by 8 bases, with 18 bases between. The CDR3 is 15 residues long. The CDR3 DNA is TGTGCCATCAGTGTCAGCGCACAGGGCGGTGAGCCCCAGCATTTT. It codes for CAISVSAQGGEPQHF.

The CDR3 protein is CASSSAKYTDTQYF. The CDR3 coding sequence is TGTGCCAGCAGCTCCGCCAAATACACAGATACGCAGTATTTT. This sequence joins TRBV11-2 and TRBJ2-3; no reliable D call. Germline V CDR1 and CDR2: SGHAT, FQNNGV. The length of the CDR3 is 14 residues. Deletions cut 4 bases from V and 2 bases from J, with 10 bases between.

This rearrangement joins TRBV10-2 to TRBJ1-5; D gene uncertain. Germline-derived CDR1 and CDR2 are WSHSY and SAAADI. Trimming cost V 2 bases and J 4 bases, with 6 bases left between them. The CDR3 is 13 amino acids. The CDR3 sequence is CASSEGWNQPQHF. The CDR3 nucleotides read TGCGCCAGCAGTGAGGGGTGGAATCAGCCCCAGCATTTT.

This clonotype was found a few times. The V and J genes are TRBV5-1 and TRBJ2-3; possibly TRBD2 for D (6 bases). Trimming shortened V by 0 bases and J by 6 bases, and 14 bases separated the two germline ends. The CDR3 length is 15 residues. CDR1 is SGHRS and CDR2 is YFSETQ in the germline V gene. CDR3 in amino acids: CASSLALAGTDTQYF. CDR3 DNA: TGCGCCAGCAGCTTGGCCCTGGCGGGAACGGATACGCAGTATTTT.

In its sample, this clonotype was seen a few times. This chain joins TRBV20-1 and TRBJ2-3, with D perhaps TRBD1 (5 bases). This CDR3 has 13 residues. Germline lookup yields CDR1 DFQATT and CDR2 SNEGSKA (reference sequence). The V end was cut by 4 bases, the J end by 0 bases, with 8 bases between. The DNA of the CDR3 is TGCAGTGCTAATACAGGAAGCACAGATACGCAGTATTTT. It codes for CSANTGSTDTQYF.

The rearrangement uses TRBV12-3 or TRBV12-4 and TRBJ2-1, with TRBD1 as a possible D gene (6 bases). V gave up 3 bases and J gave up 10 bases, with 25 bases separating them. The CDR3 covers 17 residues. The CDR3 DNA is TGTGCCAGCAGTTTTTGGGGTCGAAGCAGGGGTAGATCGGAGCAGTTCTTC. Its translation is CASSFWGRSRGRSEQFF.

The rearrangement joins TRBV5-4 to TRBJ2-3; 12 bases match TRBD2. The germline V gene has CDR1 SGHNT and CDR2 YYREEE (reference sequence). V gave up 4 bases and J gave up 2 bases; unmatched junction bases: 5. The CDR3 consists of 16 residues. DNA of the CDR3: TGTGCCAGCAGCCTAGCGGGGGGGCCCGTCACAGATACGCAGTATTTT. It translates to CASSLAGGPVTDTQYF.

This chain uses TRBV28 with TRBJ1-2; possible D gene TRBD1, 6 bases. In germline, CDR1 is MDHEN, CDR2 SYDVKM. The length of the CDR3 is 20 residues. V lost 1 base to trimming and J lost 4 bases, with 28 bases between them. CDR3 protein: CASSLSGGEGHSSQGYGYTF. The DNA of the CDR3 is TGTGCCAGCAGTTTATCCGGGGGCGAGGGTCATAGCTCCCAGGGCTATGGCTACACCTTC.

V usage is TRBV20-1 and J usage is TRBJ1-1, with D perhaps matching TRBD1 (5 bases). The germline V gene has CDR1 DFQATT and CDR2 SNEGSKA (reference sequence). Deletions cut 3 bases from V and 3 bases from J, with 14 bases between. The CDR3 has 14 amino acids. The CDR3: CSARGSQGDTEAFF. DNA for the CDR3: TGCAGTGCTAGGGGTTCCCAAGGGGACACTGAAGCTTTCTTT.

Worth noting for this clonotype: A much more abundant neighbour one base away suggests this may be a read error. The chain recombines TRBV2 with TRBJ2-2, with D perhaps matching TRBD1 (5 bases). Germline loops: CDR1 SNHLY, CDR2 FYNNEI. This CDR3 has 14 residues. The CDR3 here is CAGSRQGLIGELFF. CDR3 bases: TGTGCCGGCAGTAGGCAGGGCTTAATCGGGGAGCTGTTTTTT.

The rearrangement uses TRBV12-3 or TRBV12-4 and TRBJ2-2; a possible D gene is TRBD1 (6 bases). CDR3 length: 15 amino acids. The V and J ends lost 6 bases and 4 bases respectively, with 15 bases between them. CDR3 DNA sequence: TGTGCCAGCAGGGTACAGGGTAGTAGCACCGGGGAGCTGTTTTTT. Translating gives CASRVQGSSTGELFF.

This chain connects TRBV9 to TRBJ2-5; 7 positions match TRBD2. CDR1 and CDR2 (germline): SGDLS, YYNGEE. The CDR3 has 16 residues. The V and J ends lost 0 bases and 2 bases, in that order; junction bases with no gene match: 7. The CDR3 sequence is CASSVAASGAQETQYF. The CDR3 nucleotides are TGTGCCAGCAGCGTAGCGGCTAGCGGAGCTCAAGAGACCCAGTACTTC.

The J gene is TRBJ1-3, the V gene TRBV6-1, with TRBD1 as a possible D gene (6 bases). This CDR3 comprises 16 residues. Germline V gene sequence: CDR1 MNHNS, CDR2 SASEGT. Trimming cost V 2 bases and J 2 bases, with 13 bases left between them. In nucleotides, the CDR3 is TGTGCCAGCAGTGAAATGCGGGGGCTTACTGGAAACACCATATATTTT. It encodes CASSEMRGLTGNTIYF.

V gene TRBV21-1 combines with J gene TRBJ2-1; the table's D call, TRBD1, was not checked against the DNA. TRBV21-1 is assigned pseudogene status. The CDR3 is 15 amino acids. The CDR3 DNA follows: TGTGCCAGCAGCAAATGGGACAGGCGTTGGAATGAGCAGTTCTTC. Translating it yields CASSKWDRRWNEQFF.

This chain uses TRBV19 with TRBJ2-7; 9 bases are shared with TRBD2. With V trimmed by 8 bases and J by 7 bases, 9 bases remained unmatched. Looked up from germline, CDR1 is LNHDA and CDR2 is SQIVND (reference sequence). This CDR3 comprises 13 residues. In DNA form, the CDR3 reads TGTGCCAGTCGAATAGCGGGAGCGGGGGAGCAGTACTTC. Translation: CASRIAGAGEQYF.

The CDR3 spells CASSQEARGSGRAGTQYF. In DNA, the CDR3 is TGCGCCAGCAGCCAAGAAGCACGGGGTAGCGGGAGGGCCGGGACCCAGTACTTC. V and J are TRBV4-3 and TRBJ2-5, with 11 bases fitting TRBD2. From germline, CDR1 is LGHNA and CDR2 YSLEER. The CDR3 has 18 residues. After removal of 0 bases from V and 7 bases from J, the junction contained 13 bases not matched to a gene.

The chain couples TRBV18 to TRBJ2-7, with TRBD1 matching 8 bases. The V segment lost 6 bases and the J segment 5 bases; nucleotides outside the gene matches: 6. This CDR3 has 13 amino acids. Germline lookup yields CDR1 KGHSH and CDR2 LQKENI. CDR3 nucleotides: TGTGCCAGCTCCCGCCCAGGGGGCGACGAGCAGTACTTC. The encoded protein is CASSRPGGDEQYF.

This clonotype was recorded at least ten times. The rearrangement links TRBV3-1 to TRBJ1-1, with 10 bases fitting TRBD1. CDR1 is LGHDT, CDR2 YNNKEL, per germline (reference sequence). The CDR3 runs 13 residues. The V segment lost 6 bases and the J segment 10 bases; nucleotides outside the gene matches: 8. The chain's CDR3 is CASRGQGRPGAFF. CDR3 bases: TGTGCCAGCAGGGGACAGGGGCGCCCTGGAGCTTTCTTT. The variable domain in full, completed from reference TRBV3-1 and TRBJ1-1, reads DTAVSQTPKYLVTQMGNDKSIKCEQNLGHDTMYWYKQDSKKFLKIMFSYNNKELIINETVPNRFSPKSPDKAHLNLHINSLELGDSAVYFCASRGQGRPGAFFGQGTRLTVV.

This clonotype appeared many times. The V gene is TRBV11-2, the J gene TRBJ2-7, with 9 bases identical to TRBD2. The CDR3 extends over 14 amino acids. With 7 bases clipped from V and 2 bases from J, the junction kept 6 bases outside the gene matches. Germline V lookup: CDR1 SGHAT, CDR2 FQNNGV. The CDR3 protein is CASTRLAGTYEQYF. The CDR3 bases are TGTGCCAGCACCCGTCTAGCGGGGACCTACGAGCAGTACTTC.

The V gene is TRBV7-8, the J gene TRBJ1-3; 9 bases line up with TRBD1. The junction had 3 bases not matched to a gene; V was cut back by 4 bases and J by 2 bases. CDR3 size: 15 residues. Germline V gene sequence: CDR1 SGHVS, CDR2 FQNEAQ. The CDR3 DNA sequence: TGTGCCAGCAGCTCCGGACAGGGGCCTGGAAACACCATATATTTT. Translated: CASSSGQGPGNTIYF.